This TCR beta chain was recovered during a study of cytomegalovirus exposure and HLA in healthy donors. Study in general: A later analysis reported the 120 or so validation repertoires used the same platform as the roughly 700 first-cohort repertoires. General study points: The study recorded 150 to 200 TCR beta chains that were cytomegalovirus-associated. Among the CMV-associated chains, a few were confirmed in vitro as specific for CMV antigens.

Repertoires were generated with immunoSEQ multiplex PCR, while TCRdb's copy carries only in-frame clones and drops some. The sample lists 120,000 or so clones; 80% to 90% were seen once. The CDR3 has 18 amino acids. The V and J ends lost 10 bases and 0 bases respectively, with 24 bases between them. From germline, CDR1 is SGHAT and CDR2 FQNNGV. The study drew the donors from its roughly 120-subject validation cohort, separate from the approximately 670-subject first cohort. With regard to this clone: Its antigen is unidentified.

Input material: PBMCs. The origin of this receptor is a woman aged 18-29 years in good health and CMV-seronegative. The genes are TRBV11-2 and TRBJ2-2; D is possibly TRBD2 (6 bases). The CDR3 here is CAIGSRGAGLANTGELFF. The CDR3 DNA reads as TGTGCCATCGGAAGTAGGGGAGCGGGTCTCGCGAACACCGGGGAGCTGTTTTTT.